The entry below describes one T cell receptor beta chain. These data are taken from a study of blood T cell repertoires in COVID-19. Study information: Italy, Spain and the United States were the sources of the convalescent and acute COVID-19 samples. T cells, B-cell-depleted T cells, or PBMCs supplied cDNA or gDNA.

How the authors handled the data: Reference gene primer amplification in the assay estimated nucleated cell counts. Assay used: immunoSEQ multiplex PCR; TCRdb lists only in-frame clones, some missing. The D gene and trimming were derived from the DNA, and the V and J assignments and clone size from that table. The repertoire holds under 150,000 clones, with 80% to 85% as singletons. Trimming left V 5 bases short and J 0 bases short, with 10 bases between. This CDR3 contains 14 residues. CDR1 is MDHEN and CDR2 is SYDVKM in the germline V gene. Sequencing was done on a sample of peripheral blood. This clonotype was sampled from a woman aged 55-69 years with active or convalescent COVID-19. This chain joins TRBV28 and TRBJ1-1, with D possibly being TRBD1 (5 bases). The CDR3 loop is CASSPGGMNTEAFF. CDR3 bases: TGTGCCAGCAGTCCCGGGGGGATGAACACTGAAGCTTTCTTT.